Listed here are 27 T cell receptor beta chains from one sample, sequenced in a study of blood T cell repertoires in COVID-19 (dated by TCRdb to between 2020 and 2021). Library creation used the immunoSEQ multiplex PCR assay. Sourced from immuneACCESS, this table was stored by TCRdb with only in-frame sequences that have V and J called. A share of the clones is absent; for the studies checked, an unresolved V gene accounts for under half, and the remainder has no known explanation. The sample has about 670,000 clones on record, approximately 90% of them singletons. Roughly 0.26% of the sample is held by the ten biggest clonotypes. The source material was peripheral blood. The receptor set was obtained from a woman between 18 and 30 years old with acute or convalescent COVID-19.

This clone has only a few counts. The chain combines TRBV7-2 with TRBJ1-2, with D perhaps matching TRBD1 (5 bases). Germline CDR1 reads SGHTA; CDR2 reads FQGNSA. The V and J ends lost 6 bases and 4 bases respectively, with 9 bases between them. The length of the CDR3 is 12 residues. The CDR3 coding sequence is TGTGCCAGCAGGCCCGACAGCTATGGCTACACCTTC. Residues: CASRPDSYGYTF.

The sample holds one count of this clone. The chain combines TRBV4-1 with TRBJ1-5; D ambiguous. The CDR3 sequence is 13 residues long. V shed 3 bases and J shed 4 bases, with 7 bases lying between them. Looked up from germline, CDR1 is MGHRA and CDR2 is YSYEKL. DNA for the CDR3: TGCGCCAGCAGCCAGCTATTTAATCAGCCCCAGCATTTT. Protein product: CASSQLFNQPQHF.

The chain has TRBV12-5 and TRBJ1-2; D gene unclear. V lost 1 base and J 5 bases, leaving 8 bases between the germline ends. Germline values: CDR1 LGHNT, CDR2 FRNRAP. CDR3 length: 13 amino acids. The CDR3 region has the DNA TGTGCTAGTGGTTTGGAACAGCCATATGGCTACACCTTC. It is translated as CASGLEQPYGYTF.

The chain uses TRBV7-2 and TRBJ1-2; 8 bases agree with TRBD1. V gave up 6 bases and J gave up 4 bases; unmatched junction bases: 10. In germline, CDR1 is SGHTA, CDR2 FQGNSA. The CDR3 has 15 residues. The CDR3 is CASSSDRGSAYGYTF. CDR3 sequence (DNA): TGTGCCAGCAGTTCCGACAGGGGTTCTGCCTATGGCTACACCTTC.

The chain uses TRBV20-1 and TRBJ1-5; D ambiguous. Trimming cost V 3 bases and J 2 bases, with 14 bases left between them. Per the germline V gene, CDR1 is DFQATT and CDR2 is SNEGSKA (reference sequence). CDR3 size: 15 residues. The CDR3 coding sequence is TGCAGTGCTAGTACGTCGGGTTGGGGCAATCAGCCCCAGCATTTT. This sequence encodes CSASTSGWGNQPQHF.

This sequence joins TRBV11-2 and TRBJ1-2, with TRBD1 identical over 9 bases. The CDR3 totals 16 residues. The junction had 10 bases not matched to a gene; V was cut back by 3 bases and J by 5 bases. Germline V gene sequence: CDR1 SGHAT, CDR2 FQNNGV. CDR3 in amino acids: CASSFQPGQGSYGYTF. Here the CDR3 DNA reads TGTGCCAGCAGCTTCCAACCGGGACAGGGAAGTTATGGCTACACCTTC.

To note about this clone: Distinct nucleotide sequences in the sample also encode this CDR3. CDR3 sequence: CASSPRDRGYNEQFF. Written as DNA, the CDR3 is TGTGCCAGCTCACCCCGGGACAGGGGCTACAATGAGCAGTTCTTC. The V call is TRBV18, the J call TRBJ2-1, with 10 bases matching TRBD1. The CDR3 totals 15 residues. The ends lost 3 bases at V and 3 bases at J; junction bases unmatched: 2. Germline CDR1 KGHSH, CDR2 LQKENI.

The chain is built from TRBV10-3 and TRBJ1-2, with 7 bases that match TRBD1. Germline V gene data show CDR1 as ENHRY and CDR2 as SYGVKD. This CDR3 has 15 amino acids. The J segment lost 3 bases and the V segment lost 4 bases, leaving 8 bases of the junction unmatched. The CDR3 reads CAISGGQLEYYGYTF. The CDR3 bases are TGTGCCATCAGTGGGGGACAGCTAGAGTACTATGGCTACACCTTC.

Here the CDR3 reads CATSRDRRVMTEAFF. As DNA, the CDR3 is TGTGCCACCAGCAGAGATCGCAGGGTGATGACTGAAGCTTTCTTT. The chain combines TRBV15 with TRBJ1-1, with D tentatively TRBD1 (5 bases). The CDR3 extends over 15 amino acids. Per germline, CDR1 LNHNV and CDR2 YYDKDF (reference sequence). V was clipped by 0 bases and J by 5 bases, with 13 bases between them.

CDR3 nucleotide sequence: TGCGCCAGCAGGTTCACAGGGTCTAGCACAGATACGCAGTATTTT. The encoded protein is CASRFTGSSTDTQYF. V and J are TRBV5-1 and TRBJ2-3, with D possibly matching TRBD1 (6 bases). Trimming removed 5 bases from V and 0 bases from J, with 13 bases in between. This CDR3 is built from 15 residues. Per germline, CDR1 SGHRS and CDR2 YFSETQ.

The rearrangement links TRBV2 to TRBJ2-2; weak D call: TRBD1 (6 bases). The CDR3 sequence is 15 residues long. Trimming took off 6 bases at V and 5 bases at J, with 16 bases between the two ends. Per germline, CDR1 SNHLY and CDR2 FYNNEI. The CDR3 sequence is CASSQEPGVTGELFF. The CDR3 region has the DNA TGTGCCAGCAGCCAAGAACCAGGGGTAACCGGGGAGCTGTTTTTT. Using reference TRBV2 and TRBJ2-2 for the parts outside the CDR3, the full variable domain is EPEVTQTPSHQVTQMGQEVILRCVPISNHLYFYWYRQILGQKVEFLVSFYNNEISEKSEIFDDQFSVERPDGSNFTLKIRSTKLEDSAMYFCASSQEPGVTGELFFGEGSRLTVL.

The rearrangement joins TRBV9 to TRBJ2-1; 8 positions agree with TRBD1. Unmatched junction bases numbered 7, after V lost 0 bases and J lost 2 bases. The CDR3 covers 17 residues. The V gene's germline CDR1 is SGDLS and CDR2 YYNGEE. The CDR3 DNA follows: TGTGCCAGCAGCGTAGCTACGGGGACAGGTGCCTACAATGAGCAGTTCTTC. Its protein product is CASSVATGTGAYNEQFF.

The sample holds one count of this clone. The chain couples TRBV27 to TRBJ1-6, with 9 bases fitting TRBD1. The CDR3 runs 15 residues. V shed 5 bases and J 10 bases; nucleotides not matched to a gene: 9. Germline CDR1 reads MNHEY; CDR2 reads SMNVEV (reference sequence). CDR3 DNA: TGTGCCAGCAGTCTTAGGGGGGACAGGGTGTCACCCCTCCACTTT. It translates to CASSLRGDRVSPLHF.

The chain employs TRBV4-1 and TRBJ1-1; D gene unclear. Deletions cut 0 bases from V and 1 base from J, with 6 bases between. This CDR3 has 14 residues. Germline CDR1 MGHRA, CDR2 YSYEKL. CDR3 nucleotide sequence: TGCGCCAGCAGCCAAGAATTCCGGAACACTGAAGCTTTCTTT. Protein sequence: CASSQEFRNTEAFF.

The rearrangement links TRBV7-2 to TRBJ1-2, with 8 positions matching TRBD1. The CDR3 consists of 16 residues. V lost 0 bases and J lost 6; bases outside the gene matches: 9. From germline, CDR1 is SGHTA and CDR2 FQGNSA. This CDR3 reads CASSLAGGGRGHGYTF. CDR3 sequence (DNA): TGTGCCAGCAGCTTAGCGGGGGGCGGCAGGGGGCATGGCTACACCTTC.

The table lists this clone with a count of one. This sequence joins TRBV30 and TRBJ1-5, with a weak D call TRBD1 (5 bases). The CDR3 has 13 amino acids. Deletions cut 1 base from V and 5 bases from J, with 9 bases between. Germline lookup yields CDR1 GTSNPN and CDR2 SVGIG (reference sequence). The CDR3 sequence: CAWSDQGYQPQHF. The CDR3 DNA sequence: TGTGCCTGGAGTGACCAGGGATATCAGCCCCAGCATTTT.

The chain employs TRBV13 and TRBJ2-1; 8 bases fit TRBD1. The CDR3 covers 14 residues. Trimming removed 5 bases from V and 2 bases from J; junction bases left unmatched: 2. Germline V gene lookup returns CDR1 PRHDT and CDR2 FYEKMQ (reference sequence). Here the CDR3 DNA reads TGTGCCAGCAGCCCGGGACAGGCCTACAATGAGCAGTTCTTC. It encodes CASSPGQAYNEQFF. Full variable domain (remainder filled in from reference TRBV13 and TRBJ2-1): AAGVIQSPRHLIKEKRETATLKCYPIPRHDTVYWYQQGPGQDPQFLISFYEKMQSDKGSIPDRFSAQQFSDYHSELNMSSLELGDSALYFCASSPGQAYNEQFFGPGTRLTVL.

The CDR3 region has the DNA TGTGCCACCTCGAAAACGGGGGACATTCAGTACTTC. This translates into CATSKTGDIQYF. V gene TRBV15 combines with J gene TRBJ2-4; D possibly corresponds to TRBD2 (6 bases). Trimming took 8 bases from V and 8 from J, leaving 13 bases between them. Germline CDR1 is LNHNV and CDR2 is YYDKDF (reference sequence). The CDR3 has 12 residues.

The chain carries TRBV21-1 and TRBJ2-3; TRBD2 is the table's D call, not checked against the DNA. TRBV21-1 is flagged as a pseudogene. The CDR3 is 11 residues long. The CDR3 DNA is TGTGCCAGCAGCACTAGAGATACGCAGTATTTT. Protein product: CASSTRDTQYF.

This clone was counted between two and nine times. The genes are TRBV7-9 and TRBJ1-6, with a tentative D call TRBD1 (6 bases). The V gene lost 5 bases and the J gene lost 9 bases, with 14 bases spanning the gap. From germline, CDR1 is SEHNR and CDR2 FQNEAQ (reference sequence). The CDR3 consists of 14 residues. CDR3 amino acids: CASSPTGTLSPLHF. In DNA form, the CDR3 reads TGTGCCAGCAGCCCGACAGGAACACTTTCACCCCTCCACTTT.

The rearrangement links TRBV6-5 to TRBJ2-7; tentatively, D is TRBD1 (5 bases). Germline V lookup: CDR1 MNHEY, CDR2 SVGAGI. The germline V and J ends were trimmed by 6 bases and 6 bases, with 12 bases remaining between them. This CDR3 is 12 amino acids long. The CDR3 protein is CASSQHGAEQYF. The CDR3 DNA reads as TGTGCCAGCAGCCAACATGGGGCCGAGCAGTACTTC.

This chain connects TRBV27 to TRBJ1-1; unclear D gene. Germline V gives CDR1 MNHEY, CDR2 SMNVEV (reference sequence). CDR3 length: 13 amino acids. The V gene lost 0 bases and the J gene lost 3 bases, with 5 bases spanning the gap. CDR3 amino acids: CASSLSRDTEAFF. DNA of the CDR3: TGTGCCAGCAGTTTATCGAGGGACACTGAAGCTTTCTTT.

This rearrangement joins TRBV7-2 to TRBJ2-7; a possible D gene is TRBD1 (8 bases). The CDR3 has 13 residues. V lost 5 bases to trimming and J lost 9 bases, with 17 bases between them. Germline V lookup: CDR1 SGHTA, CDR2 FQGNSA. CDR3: CASSPSGGGGQYF. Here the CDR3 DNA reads TGTGCCAGCAGCCCATCAGGGGGCGGGGGGCAGTACTTC.

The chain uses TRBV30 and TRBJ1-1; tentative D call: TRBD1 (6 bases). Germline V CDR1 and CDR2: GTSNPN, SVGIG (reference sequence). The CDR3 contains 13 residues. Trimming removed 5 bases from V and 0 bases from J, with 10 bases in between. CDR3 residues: CAWDRHMNTEAFF. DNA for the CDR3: TGTGCCTGGGACAGGCACATGAACACTGAAGCTTTCTTT.

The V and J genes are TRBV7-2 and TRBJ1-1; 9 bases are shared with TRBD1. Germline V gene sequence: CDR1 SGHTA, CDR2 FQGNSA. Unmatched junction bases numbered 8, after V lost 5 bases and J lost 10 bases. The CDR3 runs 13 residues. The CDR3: CASSPTGGRGAFF. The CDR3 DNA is TGTGCCAGCAGCCCCACAGGGGGCCGGGGAGCTTTCTTT.

CDR3 loop: CASSQRRSGTDTQYF. In nucleotides, the CDR3 is TGTGCCAGCAGCCAAAGGAGGTCTGGCACAGATACGCAGTATTTT. This chain links TRBV3-1 (or the pseudogene TRBV3-2) with TRBJ2-3, with D possibly matching TRBD2 (5 bases). Germline lookup yields CDR1 LGHDT and CDR2 YNNKEL (reference sequence). The CDR3 spans 15 residues. Trimming pared 2 bases from V and 1 base from J, leaving 10 bases between.

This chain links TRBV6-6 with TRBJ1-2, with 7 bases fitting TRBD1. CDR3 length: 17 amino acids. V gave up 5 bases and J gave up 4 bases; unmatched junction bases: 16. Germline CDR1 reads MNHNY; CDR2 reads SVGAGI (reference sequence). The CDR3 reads CASSPRTGTMALYGYTF. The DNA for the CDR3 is TGTGCCAGCAGTCCCAGGACAGGCACGATGGCCCTCTATGGCTACACCTTC.